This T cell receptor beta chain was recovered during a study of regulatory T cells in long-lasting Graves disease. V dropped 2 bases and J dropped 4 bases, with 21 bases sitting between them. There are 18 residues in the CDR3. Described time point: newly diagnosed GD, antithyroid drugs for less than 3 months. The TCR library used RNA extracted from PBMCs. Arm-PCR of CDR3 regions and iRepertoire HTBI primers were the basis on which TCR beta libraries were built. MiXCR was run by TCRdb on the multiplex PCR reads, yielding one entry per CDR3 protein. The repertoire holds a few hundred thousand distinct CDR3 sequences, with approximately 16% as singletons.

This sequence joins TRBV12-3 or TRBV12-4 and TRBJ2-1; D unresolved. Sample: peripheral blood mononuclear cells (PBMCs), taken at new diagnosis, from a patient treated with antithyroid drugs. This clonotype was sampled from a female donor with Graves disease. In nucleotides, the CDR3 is TGTGCCAGCAGTTTAATGTCCCGACTCCGCTCTAGTTACAATGAGCAGTTCTTC. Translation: CASSLMSRLRSSYNEQFF.